The 24 T cell receptor beta chains reported below all come from one sample, sequenced in a study of shared clonotypes between healthy human individuals. Sequencing was performed with immunoSEQ multiplex PCR; in TCRdb, only in-frame clones are kept and a portion is missing. The sample contains 1,500,000 or so clones, about 98.5% of which appear only once. What was sequenced was naive CD4+ T cells sorted from blood. This sample's subset: CD45RA+ positively selected. The source of these receptors is a man aged 25-40 years in good health.

The gene calls are TRBV27 and TRBJ2-5, with D perhaps matching TRBD2 (6 bases). Trimming shortened V by 8 bases and J by 0 bases, and 7 bases separated the two germline ends. CDR1 and CDR2 from the germline V gene are MNHEY and SMNVEV (reference sequence). This CDR3 is built from 12 residues. The CDR3 bases are TGTGCCAGCCGGGGGTACCAAGAGACCCAGTACTTC. Amino acid sequence: CASRGYQETQYF.

Note on this clone: Other nucleotide sequences in the sample specify the same CDR3. The J gene is TRBJ2-7, the V gene TRBV7-6; D might be TRBD1 or TRBD2, each matching 5 bases. V was cut by 1 base and J by 3 bases, with 7 bases left in between. The V gene's germline CDR1 is SGHVS and CDR2 FNYEAQ. The CDR3 is 13 amino acids. DNA for the CDR3: TGTGCCAGCAGCTTAGTGGGGGACTACGAGCAGTACTTC. Translation: CASSLVGDYEQYF.

The chain uses TRBV27 and TRBJ2-4, with D possibly TRBD2 on 7 matching bases. Trimming cost V 5 bases and J 5 bases, with 13 bases left between them. There are 14 residues in the CDR3. Germline CDR1 is MNHEY and CDR2 is SMNVEV (reference sequence). Here the CDR3 DNA reads TGTGCCAGCAGTCTAACAGGGAGGGAAAACATTCAGTACTTC. Its translation: CASSLTGRENIQYF.

This clone has just one count. This chain uses TRBV29-1 with TRBJ1-2, with D possibly being TRBD1 (5 bases). Trimming left V 4 bases short and J 7 bases short, with 19 bases between. The CDR3 loop spans 14 amino acids. Germline CDR1 reads SQVTM; CDR2 reads ANQGSEA. The CDR3 protein is CSVVGQGYVGGYTF. The CDR3 DNA follows: TGCAGCGTTGTAGGGCAGGGATACGTCGGTGGCTACACCTTC. Variable domain in full (rest from reference TRBV29-1 and TRBJ1-2): SAVISQKPSRDICQRGTSLTIQCQVDSQVTMMFWYRQQPGQSLTLIATANQGSEATYESGFVIDKFPISRPNLTFSTLTVSNMSPEDSSIYLCSVVGQGYVGGYTFGSGTRLTVV.

The V gene is TRBV4-2, the J gene TRBJ2-1; weak D call: TRBD2 (6 bases). The V and J ends lost 1 base and 0 bases respectively, with 7 bases between them. Germline CDR1 reads LGHNA; CDR2 reads YNFKEQ. The CDR3 loop spans 15 amino acids. The CDR3 DNA sequence: TGTGCCAGCAGCCAAGCCGGGGGCTCCTACAATGAGCAGTTCTTC. It translates to CASSQAGGSYNEQFF.

Concerning this clone: The same CDR3 also results from other DNA sequences found in this sample. This sequence joins TRBV9 and TRBJ2-1; 9 bases are shared with TRBD2. Germline values: CDR1 SGDLS, CDR2 YYNGEE. The J segment lost 4 bases and the V segment lost 2 bases, leaving 4 bases of the junction unmatched. CDR3 size: 15 residues. The CDR3: CASSVSSGTYNEQFF. In DNA form, the CDR3 reads TGTGCCAGCAGCGTCTCTAGCGGGACTTACAATGAGCAGTTCTTC.

This clone was seen just once. The CDR3 is CASSPRPSGKQYF. CDR3 DNA: TGTGCCAGCAGCCCGAGGCCTAGCGGGAAGCAGTACTTC. The V gene is TRBV5-6, the J gene TRBJ2-7; 9 bases map to TRBD2. Losses at the gene ends were 4 bases for V and 8 bases for J; bases not matched to a gene: 7. CDR3 length: 13 residues. Germline V gene sequence: CDR1 SGHDT, CDR2 YYEEEE.

The V and J genes are TRBV2 and TRBJ2-3, with 11 bases fitting TRBD2. The CDR3 is made up of 19 amino acids. In germline, CDR1 is SNHLY, CDR2 FYNNEI. With 6 bases clipped from V and 3 bases from J, the junction kept 17 bases outside the gene matches. DNA of the CDR3: TGTGCCAGCAGGGGGCCGGGGGGTTGGACTAGCGGGTCAACAGATACGCAGTATTTT. Its protein is CASRGPGGWTSGSTDTQYF.

The J gene is TRBJ2-5, the V gene TRBV7-2; D unclear. Trimming removed 3 bases at V and 6 bases at J, with 17 bases between. This CDR3 has 15 residues. Germline V gene lookup returns CDR1 SGHTA and CDR2 FQGNSA. The CDR3 loop is CASSFPLQVLKTQYF. CDR3 bases: TGTGCCAGCAGCTTTCCCCTCCAGGTGTTAAAGACCCAGTACTTC.

In the case of this clone: In the same sample, other DNA sequences code for this CDR3. V and J are TRBV9 and TRBJ2-7; 12 nucleotides align to TRBD2. The V gene end was trimmed by 4 bases and the J gene end by 4 bases; junction bases not matched to a gene: 3. This CDR3 contains 14 residues. The germline CDR1 and CDR2 sequences are SGDLS and YYNGEE. CDR3 region: CASSLGLAGYEQYF. CDR3 bases: TGTGCCAGCAGCTTGGGACTAGCGGGTTACGAGCAGTACTTC.

V usage is TRBV27 and J usage is TRBJ1-2; D gene ambiguous. This CDR3 has 14 amino acids. The germline V gene has CDR1 MNHEY and CDR2 SMNVEV (reference sequence). Deletions cut 6 bases from V and 4 bases from J, with 15 bases between. This chain's CDR3 is CASRTKGDTYGYTF. CDR3 coding DNA: TGTGCCAGCAGAACTAAGGGTGATACCTATGGCTACACCTTC.

The V gene is TRBV6-5, the J gene TRBJ2-3; TRBD1 matches at 8 bases. Per germline, CDR1 MNHEY and CDR2 SVGAGI. V shed 5 bases and J 3 bases; nucleotides not matched to a gene: 4. This CDR3 is 14 amino acids long. The CDR3 spells CASSTRQGTDTQYF. The DNA for the CDR3 is TGTGCCAGCAGTACCCGACAGGGGACAGATACGCAGTATTTT.

V gene TRBV10-3 combines with J gene TRBJ2-3; 7 bases match TRBD2. The V gene's germline CDR1 is ENHRY and CDR2 SYGVKD. The CDR3 totals 16 residues. V lost 7 bases to trimming and J lost 0 bases; unmatched junction nucleotides: 10. The CDR3 region has the DNA TGTGCCATCACCGACCGCGCCGGGGGGAGCACAGATACGCAGTATTTT. It is translated as CAITDRAGGSTDTQYF.

The chain carries TRBV5-1 and TRBJ1-5; TRBD1 is a possible D gene (6 bases). Germline V gene data show CDR1 as SGHRS and CDR2 as YFSETQ. Trimming stripped 0 bases from V and 0 bases from J, with 16 bases between. CDR3 size: 18 residues. DNA of the CDR3: TGCGCCAGCAGCTTGGGGACGGGGGGCGAGTATAGCAATCAGCCCCAGCATTTT. As protein: CASSLGTGGEYSNQPQHF.

Turning to this clone: The same CDR3 is also encoded by other DNA sequences in this sample. The gene calls are TRBV7-9 and TRBJ2-3; D is unclear. This CDR3 has 13 amino acids. Trimming removed 3 bases at V and 3 bases at J, with 7 bases between. Germline values: CDR1 SEHNR, CDR2 FQNEAQ (reference sequence). CDR3 nucleotide sequence: TGTGCCAGCAGCTTGTATAGTACAGATACGCAGTATTTT. Amino acids: CASSLYSTDTQYF.

This clone was observed once. The CDR3 loop is CSAIRSDTQYF. Here the CDR3 DNA reads TGCAGTGCTATACGGTCAGATACGCAGTATTTT. The V call is TRBV20-1, the J call TRBJ2-3; no clear D gene. Germline V lookup: CDR1 DFQATT, CDR2 SNEGSKA (reference sequence). CDR3 length equals 11 residues. Trimming pared 4 bases from V and 4 bases from J, leaving 6 bases between.

The gene calls are TRBV28 and TRBJ1-2; 7 positions agree with TRBD1. Germline assignment: CDR1 MDHEN and CDR2 SYDVKM. The length of the CDR3 is 14 residues. The V gene end was trimmed by 0 bases and the J gene end by 8 bases; junction bases not matched to a gene: 6. The CDR3 DNA reads as TGTGCCAGCAGTTTATGGGGTGACAGGGAGGGCTACACCTTC. It yields the protein CASSLWGDREGYTF.

The chain employs TRBV20-1 and TRBJ1-1; D uncertain. Germline loops: CDR1 DFQATT, CDR2 SNEGSKA (reference sequence). V dropped 7 bases and J dropped 3 bases, with 6 bases sitting between them. The CDR3 sequence is 10 residues long. CDR3 region: CSVQHTEAFF. Written as DNA, the CDR3 is TGCAGTGTCCAGCACACTGAAGCTTTCTTT.

The CDR3 DNA follows: TGCGCCAGCAGCTTGGCCCCAAACCCCGGGGAGCTGTTTTTT. Translated: CASSLAPNPGELFF. This chain uses TRBV5-1 with TRBJ2-2; D is uncertain. Trimming shortened V by 0 bases and J by 6 bases, and 9 bases separated the two germline ends. The V gene's germline CDR1 is SGHRS and CDR2 YFSETQ. The length of the CDR3 is 14 residues.

The chain couples TRBV28 to TRBJ2-2; no clear D. There are 14 residues in the CDR3. V was cut by 5 bases and J by 8 bases, with 15 bases left in between. In germline, CDR1 is MDHEN, CDR2 SYDVKM. The CDR3 sequence is CASSGVGSAGELFF. The CDR3 DNA sequence: TGTGCCAGCAGTGGTGTAGGTAGTGCAGGGGAGCTGTTTTTT.

The V call is TRBV10-3, the J call TRBJ1-5, with D possibly matching TRBD1 (6 bases). The CDR3 has 13 residues. Trimming cost V 9 bases and J 6 bases, with 15 bases left between them. Germline loops: CDR1 ENHRY, CDR2 SYGVKD. This chain's CDR3 is CAIQGREGQPQHF. In DNA, the CDR3 is TGTGCCATACAGGGCAGGGAGGGTCAGCCCCAGCATTTT.

The chain couples TRBV28 to TRBJ2-1; D remains unclear. Germline assignment: CDR1 MDHEN and CDR2 SYDVKM. V was clipped by 2 bases and J by 10 bases, with 9 bases between them. This CDR3 region has 12 residues. The CDR3 sequence: CASSLPGQEQFF. The CDR3 region has the DNA TGTGCCAGCAGTTTACCCGGGCAGGAGCAGTTCTTC.

The table lists this clone with a count of one. The chain combines TRBV18 with TRBJ1-2; D gene ambiguous. The CDR3 contains 12 residues. Germline CDR1 KGHSH, CDR2 LQKENI. V was pared by 0 bases and J by 8 bases, with 7 bases between. The CDR3 sequence is CASSPPAMGYTF. The DNA for the CDR3 is TGTGCCAGCTCACCACCGGCGATGGGCTACACCTTC. The whole variable domain, remainder taken from reference TRBV18 and TRBJ1-2, is NAGVMQNPRHLVRRRGQEARLRCSPMKGHSHVYWYRQLPEEGLKFMVYLQKENIIDESGMPKERFSAEFPKEGPSILRIQQVVRGDSAAYFCASSPPAMGYTFGSGTRLTVV.

The chain has TRBV11-3 and TRBJ2-3, with TRBD2 identical over 8 bases. V trimming: 3 bases; J trimming: 0 bases; junction bases outside the gene matches: 2. Germline loops: CDR1 SGHNT, CDR2 YENEEA. The length of the CDR3 is 15 residues. CDR3 in amino acids: CASSFASGSTDTQYF. Written as DNA, the CDR3 is TGTGCCAGCAGCTTCGCTAGCGGGAGCACAGATACGCAGTATTTT.